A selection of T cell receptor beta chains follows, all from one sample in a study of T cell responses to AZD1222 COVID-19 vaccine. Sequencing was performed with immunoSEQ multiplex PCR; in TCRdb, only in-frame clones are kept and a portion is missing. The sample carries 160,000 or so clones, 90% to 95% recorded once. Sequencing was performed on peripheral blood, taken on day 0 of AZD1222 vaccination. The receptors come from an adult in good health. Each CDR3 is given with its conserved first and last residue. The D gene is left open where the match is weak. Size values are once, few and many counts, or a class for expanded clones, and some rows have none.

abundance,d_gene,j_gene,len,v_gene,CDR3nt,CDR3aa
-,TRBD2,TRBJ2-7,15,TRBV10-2,TGCGCCAGCAGTGTTAGCGGGAGGGGCTCCTACGAGCAGTACTTC,CASSVSGRGSYEQYF
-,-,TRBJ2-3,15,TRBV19,TGTGCCAGTAGTATACTCAGGGCTAGCACAGATACGCAGTATTTT,CASSILRASTDTQYF
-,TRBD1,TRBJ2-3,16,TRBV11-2,TGTGCCAGCAGCTTCTCATCCGACAGGGACACAGATACGCAGTATTTT,CASSFSSDRDTDTQYF
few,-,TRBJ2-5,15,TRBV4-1,TGCGCCAGCAGCCAAGCCCGGGGCGGCCAAGAGACCCAGTACTTC,CASSQARGGQETQYF
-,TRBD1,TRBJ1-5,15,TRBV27,TGTGCCAGCCCCCACAGGGGTTATAGCAATCAGCCCCAGCATTTT,CASPHRGYSNQPQHF
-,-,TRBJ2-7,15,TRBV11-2,TGTGCCAGCAGGAACCTTTATAGGGGCTCCTACGAGCAGTACTTC,CASRNLYRGSYEQYF
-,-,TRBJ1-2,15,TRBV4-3,TGCGCCAGCAGCCAAGATTTTGCGTCGGGCCTCGGCTACACCTTC,CASSQDFASGLGYTF
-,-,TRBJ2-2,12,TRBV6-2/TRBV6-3,TGTGCCAGCAGCGATTCCTCCGGGGAGCTGTTTTTT,CASSDSSGELFF
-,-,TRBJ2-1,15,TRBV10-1,TGCGCCAGCAGTGACCCTAGCGCCCTTTACAATGAGCAGTTCTTC,CASSDPSALYNEQFF
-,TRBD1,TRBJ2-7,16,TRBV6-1,TGTGCCAGCAGTGAGGGACAGGGAGAGGGGTACTACGAGCAGTACTTC,CASSEGQGEGYYEQYF
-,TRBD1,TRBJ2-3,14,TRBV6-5,TGTGCCACCAAGAGGACAGGGCGCACAGATACGCAGTATTTT,CATKRTGRTDTQYF
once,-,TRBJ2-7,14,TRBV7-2,TGTGCCAGCAGCTCCACCGGGGCCCCCACCGAGCAGTACTTC,CASSSTGAPTEQYF
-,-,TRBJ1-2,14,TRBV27,TGTGCCAGCAGTCCCCGGGAGGGGGGAGGCGGCTACACCTTC,CASSPREGGGGYTF
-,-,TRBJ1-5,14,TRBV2,TGTGCCAGCAGTGTCCAGGGAGGCAATCAGCCCCAGCATTTT,CASSVQGGNQPQHF
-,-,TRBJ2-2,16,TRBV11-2,TGTGCCAGCAGCTCAACCGGGACAAGTACTACCGGGGAGCTGTTTTTT,CASSSTGTSTTGELFF
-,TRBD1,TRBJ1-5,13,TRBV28,TGTGCCAGCGTACAGGGGAGCAATCAGCCCCAGCATTTT,CASVQGSNQPQHF
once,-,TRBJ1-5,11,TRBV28,TGTGCCAGCAGGTCGAATCAGCCCCAGCATTTT,CASRSNQPQHF
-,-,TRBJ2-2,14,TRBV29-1,TGCAGCGTTGAAAAGACTCAAGGGGGCGGGGAGCTGTTTTTT,CSVEKTQGGGELFF
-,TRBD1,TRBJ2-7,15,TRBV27,TGTGCCAGCAGTCTAGCACCAGGGGGCACCTACGAGCAGTACTTC,CASSLAPGGTYEQYF
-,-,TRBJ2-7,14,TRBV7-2,TGTGCCAGCAGCAATCAACAGGGCAGCCACGAGCAGTACTTC,CASSNQQGSHEQYF
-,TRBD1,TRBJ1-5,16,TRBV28,TGTGCCAGCAGAACTACCGGGACAGGGTATGAAAAGCCCCAGCATTTT,CASRTTGTGYEKPQHF
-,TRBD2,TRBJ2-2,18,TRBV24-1,TGTGCCACCAGTGACCCGAGCCTAGCGGGGGTTGCCACCGGGGAGCTGTTTTTT,CATSDPSLAGVATGELFF
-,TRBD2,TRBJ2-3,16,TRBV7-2,TGTGCCAGCAGCTTAGCGGCGGGAGCCTTCACAGATACGCAGTATTTT,CASSLAAGAFTDTQYF
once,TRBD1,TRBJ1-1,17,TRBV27,TGTGCCAGCAGACACCAATCCTTGACAGGGGGAGACACTGAAGCTTTCTTT,CASRHQSLTGGDTEAFF
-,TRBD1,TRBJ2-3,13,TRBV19,TGTGCCTCAACTCAGGACAGGGCAAATACGCAGTATTTT,CASTQDRANTQYF
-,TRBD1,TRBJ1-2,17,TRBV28,TGTGCCAGCAGTCCAATCCTACGGACAGGGAAGGAACATGGCTACACCTTC,CASSPILRTGKEHGYTF
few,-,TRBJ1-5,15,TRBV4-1,TGCGCCAGCAGCCAAGTGGTCCAGCGCAACCAGCCCCAGCATTTT,CASSQVVQRNQPQHF
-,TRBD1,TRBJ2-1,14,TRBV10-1,TGCGCCAGCTCTCGACAGGGATCCTACAATGAGCAGTTCTTC,CASSRQGSYNEQFF
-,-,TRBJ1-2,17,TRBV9,TGTGCCAGCAGCGTAGGTCCTCTACCCTATTCTAACTATGGCTACACCTTC,CASSVGPLPYSNYGYTF
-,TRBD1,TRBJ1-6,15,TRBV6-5,TGTGCCAGCAGTTACTCGACGGACAGGGATTCACCCCTCCACTTT,CASSYSTDRDSPLHF
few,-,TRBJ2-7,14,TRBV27,TGTGCCAGCAGTTTATCGGGGGCGCAGAGCGAGCAGTACTTC,CASSLSGAQSEQYF
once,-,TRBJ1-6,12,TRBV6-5,TGTGCCAGCGGGGGGGTGGGTTCACCCCTCCACTTT,CASGGVGSPLHF
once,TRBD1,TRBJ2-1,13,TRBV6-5,TGTGCCAGCAGCCGACAGGGGGCCGATGAGCAGTTCTTC,CASSRQGADEQFF
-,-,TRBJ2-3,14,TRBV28,TGTGCCAGCACCTACGGGGGGCGTACAGATACGCAGTATTTT,CASTYGGRTDTQYF
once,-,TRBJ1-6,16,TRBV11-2,TGTGCCAGCAGCTTAAATCCTAGTATCAGGGGTTCACCCCTCCACTTT,CASSLNPSIRGSPLHF
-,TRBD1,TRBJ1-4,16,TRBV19,TGTGCCAGTAGTGCGGACAGGGGGCTAACTAATGAAAAACTGTTTTTT,CASSADRGLTNEKLFF
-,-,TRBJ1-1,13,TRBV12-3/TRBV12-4,TGTGCCAGCAGTGGACAGCCGAACACTGAAGCTTTCTTT,CASSGQPNTEAFF
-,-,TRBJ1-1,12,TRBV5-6,TGTGCCAGCAGCCTGGCGAACACTGAAGCTTTCTTT,CASSLANTEAFF
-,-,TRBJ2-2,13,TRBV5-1,TGCGCCAGCAGCTTGGCGGGGGTAGGGGAGCTGTTTTTT,CASSLAGVGELFF
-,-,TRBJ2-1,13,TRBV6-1,TGTGCCAGCAGTGAATGGCAGCTCAATGAGCAGTTCTTC,CASSEWQLNEQFF
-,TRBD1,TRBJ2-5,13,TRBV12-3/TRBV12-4,TGTGCCAGCAGCTACAGGGGGTGGGAGACCCAGTACTTC,CASSYRGWETQYF
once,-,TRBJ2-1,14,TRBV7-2,TGTGCCAGCAGCTCAGATACCTACTACAATGAGCAGTTCTTC,CASSSDTYYNEQFF